This T cell receptor (beta chain) was recovered during a study of blood T cells in healthy people across ages. Study context: About one barcoded beta molecule was captured per two T cells (by template switching).

Combining a sample-barcoded 5' primer with a J-beta primer mix, a second PCR ran for about 7 to 11 cycles. Via MiXCR, TCRdb re-called the 5' RACE reads, giving one row per CDR3 protein. The sample comprises some 370,000 distinct CDR3 sequences, approximately 47% of which are singletons, and roughly 51% rests with the top ten. CDR3 size: 15 residues. Trimming took off 5 bases at V and 10 bases at J, with 20 bases between the two ends. The germline V gene has CDR1 SGHDN and CDR2 FVKESK. V gene TRBV14 combines with J gene TRBJ2-2; tentatively, D is TRBD1 or TRBD2 (5 bases each). This clonotype was sampled from a man in his sixties in good health. The material sequenced was blood. CDR3 coding DNA: TGTGCCAGCAGCTATCAGGGAGTCCGGGACGCGGAGCTGTTTTTT. Its protein is CASSYQGVRDAELFF.